The 8 T cell receptor beta chains below were found in one sample sequenced in a study of blood T cell repertoires in COVID-19. Profiling relied on immunoSEQ multiplex PCR, and the TCRdb table lists in-frame clones only, not all of them. The sample lists about 99,000 clones, about four fifths occurring once. The material sequenced was peripheral blood. The receptors derive from a man aged 65 to 79 with active or convalescent COVID-19.

The chain employs TRBV19 and TRBJ1-5; D unresolved. The CDR3 covers 15 residues. The germline gives CDR1 LNHDA, CDR2 SQIVND (reference sequence). V was pared by 4 bases and J by 3 bases, with 13 bases between. The CDR3 DNA follows: TGTGCCAGTAGTAATTTGGAGCGCTTCAATCAGCCCCAGCATTTT. Translating gives CASSNLERFNQPQHF.

This clone was counted between two and nine times. V gene TRBV14 combines with J gene TRBJ1-6; TRBD1 matches 8 bases. V shed 6 bases and J 9 bases; nucleotides not matched to a gene: 4. The CDR3 loop spans 13 amino acids. Germline CDR1 is SGHDN and CDR2 is FVKESK. The CDR3 sequence is CASSYRGGSPLHF. DNA of the CDR3: TGTGCCAGCAGTTACAGGGGGGGTTCACCCCTCCACTTT. The full variable domain, its missing parts supplied by reference TRBV14 and TRBJ1-6, is EAGVTQFPSHSVIEKGQTVTLRCDPISGHDNLYWYRRVMGKEIKFLLHFVKESKQDESGMPNNRFLAERTGGTYSTLKVQPAELEDSGVYFCASSYRGGSPLHFGNGTRLTVT.

V usage is TRBV2 and J usage is TRBJ1-2, with D maybe TRBD1 (5 bases). In germline, CDR1 is SNHLY, CDR2 FYNNEI. The V end was cut by 3 bases, the J end by 0 bases, with 8 bases between. CDR3 size: 14 residues. CDR3 in amino acids: CASSETAANYGYTF. The CDR3 DNA reads TGTGCCAGCAGTGAGACAGCTGCTAACTATGGCTACACCTTC.

This sequence joins TRBV2 and TRBJ2-1, with 11 bases that match TRBD2. The trim removed 7 bases at V and 10 bases at J, leaving 9 bases unmatched. The CDR3 is 14 amino acids. Looked up from germline, CDR1 is SNHLY and CDR2 is FYNNEI. Here the CDR3 reads CASKTSGEPGEQFF. The CDR3 bases are TGTGCCAGCAAGACTAGCGGGGAGCCAGGGGAGCAGTTCTTC.

This chain links TRBV5-1 with TRBJ1-1; D uncertain. The CDR3 extends over 14 amino acids. The V end was cut by 0 bases, the J end by 1 base, with 7 bases between. Germline V CDR1 and CDR2: SGHRS, YFSETQ. The CDR3 sequence: CASSLAAGNTEAFF. The CDR3 nucleotides read TGCGCCAGCAGCTTGGCGGCGGGGAACACTGAAGCTTTCTTT.

V and J are TRBV18 and TRBJ1-6, with 7 bases aligning to TRBD1. The CDR3 covers 15 residues. The germline CDR1 and CDR2 sequences are KGHSH and LQKENI. The V gene end was trimmed by 6 bases and the J gene end by 7 bases; junction bases not matched to a gene: 9. Written as DNA, the CDR3 is TGTGCCAGCTCGACAAGGGGGCAGTTAAATTCACCCCTCCACTTT. Residues: CASSTRGQLNSPLHF.

V and J are TRBV6-5 and TRBJ2-5; 11 bases are shared with TRBD2. The CDR3 runs to 15 residues. Germline CDR1 and CDR2: MNHEY and SVGAGI. Trimming took 8 bases from V and 5 from J; bases not matched to a gene: 10. CDR3 DNA: TGTGCCAGCTCCCTGCTTAGCGGGGGGGTCGAGACCCAGTACTTC. Amino acids: CASSLLSGGVETQYF.

The rearrangement joins TRBV18 to TRBJ2-3; unclear D gene. Trimming pared 6 bases from V and 1 base from J, leaving 8 bases between. CDR3 length: 13 residues. Per the germline V gene, CDR1 is KGHSH and CDR2 is LQKENI. CDR3 region: CASSVSGTDTQYF. The DNA of the CDR3 is TGTGCCAGCTCCGTATCGGGCACAGATACGCAGTATTTT.